What follows are 18 T cell receptor beta chains derived from one specimen sequenced in a study of blood T cell repertoires in COVID-19. Clones were sequenced by immunoSEQ multiplex PCR, and TCRdb holds only the in-frame ones, with some missing. Among 220,000 or so clones listed, 84% were seen once. The sample comprised PBMCs or T cells enriched from blood (not recorded which). Receptors were obtained from a woman in her forties who had recovered from COVID-19.

The CDR3: CASSGTSGRFTQYF. The CDR3 nucleotides read TGTGCCAGCAGCGGGACTAGCGGGAGATTTACGCAGTATTTT. This sequence joins TRBV13 and TRBJ2-3; TRBD2 aligns across 14 bases. CDR3 size: 14 residues. Looked up from germline, CDR1 is PRHDT and CDR2 is FYEKMQ (reference sequence). Unmatched junction bases numbered 3, after V lost 5 bases and J lost 8 bases.

V usage is TRBV28 and J usage is TRBJ2-7; tentative D call: TRBD2 (5 bases). The germline V gene has CDR1 MDHEN and CDR2 SYDVKM. Trimming shortened V by 8 bases and J by 6 bases, and 11 bases separated the two germline ends. The CDR3 totals 11 residues. DNA of the CDR3: TGTGCCAGCTTGTATGCGGGCGAGCAGTACTTC. Translated, it gives CASLYAGEQYF.

The V gene is TRBV5-1, the J gene TRBJ2-7; no clear D gene. CDR1 and CDR2 (germline): SGHRS, YFSETQ. V was cut by 0 bases and J by 3 bases, with 10 bases left in between. This CDR3 spans 14 amino acids. The CDR3 protein is CASSLGQVDYEQYF. The CDR3 bases are TGCGCCAGCAGCTTGGGGCAGGTCGACTACGAGCAGTACTTC. Based on the CDR3 plus reference TRBV5-1 and TRBJ2-7, the full variable domain is KAGVTQTPRYLIKTRGQQVTLSCSPISGHRSVSWYQQTPGQGLQFLFEYFSETQRNKGNFPGRFSGRQFSNSRSEMNVSTLELGDSALYLCASSLGQVDYEQYFGPGTRLTVT.

This chain uses TRBV6-5 with TRBJ2-7; TRBD2 matches at 7 bases. The CDR3 is made up of 13 amino acids. From germline, CDR1 is MNHEY and CDR2 SVGAGI. The V and J ends lost 4 bases and 6 bases, in that order; junction bases with no gene match: 6. The chain's CDR3 is CASSSRDYLEQYF. In nucleotides, the CDR3 is TGTGCCAGCAGTTCCCGGGACTATCTCGAGCAGTACTTC.

In this sample, this clone turned up once. The J gene is TRBJ1-2, the V gene TRBV2; 8 bases fit TRBD1. The CDR3 has 14 residues. CDR1 SNHLY and CDR2 FYNNEI come from the germline V gene. V gave up 10 bases and J gave up 0 bases; unmatched junction bases: 7. The CDR3 is CAISKQGANYGYTF. In DNA form, the CDR3 reads TGTGCCATCTCTAAACAGGGGGCTAACTATGGCTACACCTTC.

This sequence joins TRBV7-2 and TRBJ2-3, with unresolved D. This CDR3 contains 12 residues. Per the germline V gene, CDR1 is SGHTA and CDR2 is FQGNSA. Trimming took 4 bases from V and 7 from J, leaving 9 bases between them. As DNA, the CDR3 is TGTGCCAGCAGCTCCGACTTCTATACGCAGTATTTT. It encodes CASSSDFYTQYF.

This sequence joins TRBV30 and TRBJ1-2; no firm D call. This CDR3 is 13 amino acids long. Trimming removed 0 bases at V and 2 bases at J, with 7 bases between. Looked up from germline, CDR1 is GTSNPN and CDR2 is SVGIG (reference sequence). The DNA of the CDR3 is TGTGCCTGGAGTGTCCCAATCAACTATGGCTACACCTTC. Encoded protein: CAWSVPINYGYTF.

The chain combines TRBV28 with TRBJ1-5; possibly TRBD1 for D (6 bases). The CDR3 totals 18 residues. V gave up 2 bases and J gave up 0 bases, with 17 bases separating them. Germline CDR1 MDHEN, CDR2 SYDVKM. The CDR3 protein is CASSLGPGDILSNQPQHF. DNA of the CDR3: TGTGCCAGCAGTTTAGGTCCAGGGGACATACTTAGCAATCAGCCCCAGCATTTT.

The V call is TRBV7-9, the J call TRBJ1-3; the D is unclear. The germline V gene encodes CDR1 SEHNR and CDR2 FQNEAQ (reference sequence). This CDR3 spans 14 amino acids. V gave up 3 bases and J gave up 0 bases, with 6 bases separating them. The CDR3 reads CASSFLASGNTIYF. The CDR3 bases are TGTGCCAGCAGCTTCCTGGCCTCTGGAAACACCATATATTTT. The entire variable domain, with the rest obtained from reference TRBV7-9 and TRBJ1-3, is as follows: DTGVSQNPRHKITKRGQNVTFRCDPISEHNRLYWYRQTLGQGPEFLTYFQNEAQLEKSRLLSDRFSAERPKGSFSTLEIQRTEQGDSAMYLCASSFLASGNTIYFGEGSWLTVV.

This clone was seen just once. This chain links TRBV7-9 with TRBJ2-7, with D tentatively TRBD1 (6 bases). The CDR3 is made up of 11 amino acids. The V end lost 9 bases, the J end lost 5 bases, and 11 bases lay between the germline ends. Per germline, CDR1 SEHNR and CDR2 FQNEAQ (reference sequence). CDR3 residues: CASQGFDEQYV. The CDR3 DNA reads as TGTGCCAGTCAGGGGTTCGACGAGCAGTACGTC.

This clone has a handful of counts. The J gene is TRBJ2-4, the V gene TRBV5-1, with D possibly matching TRBD2 (5 bases). V was pared by 4 bases and J by 6 bases, with 14 bases between. Per the germline V gene, CDR1 is SGHRS and CDR2 is YFSETQ. CDR3 size: 14 residues. The CDR3 DNA sequence: TGCGCCAGCAGCGGAACGGGATTCGGAAACATTCAGTACTTC. It is translated as CASSGTGFGNIQYF.

The gene calls are TRBV7-2 and TRBJ2-5; 9 nucleotides line up with TRBD2. There are 16 residues in the CDR3. With 4 bases clipped from V and 4 bases from J, the junction kept 10 bases outside the gene matches. The germline V gene encodes CDR1 SGHTA and CDR2 FQGNSA. The CDR3 region is CASSSPTRGLAETQYF. The CDR3 DNA reads as TGTGCCAGCAGCTCACCCACGCGGGGACTAGCAGAGACCCAGTACTTC.

J is TRBJ1-6 and V is TRBV11-2, with D possibly being TRBD1 (5 bases). Germline loops: CDR1 SGHAT, CDR2 FQNNGV. V was cut by 4 bases and J by 8 bases, with 9 bases left in between. This CDR3 has 13 residues. The CDR3 region has the DNA TGTGCCAGCAGCTCGGGGGGAGATTCACCCCTCCACTTT. It yields the protein CASSSGGDSPLHF. The whole variable domain, remainder taken from reference TRBV11-2 and TRBJ1-6, is EAGVAQSPRYKIIEKRQSVAFWCNPISGHATLYWYQQILGQGPKLLIQFQNNGVVDDSQLPKDRFSAERLKGVDSTLKIQPAKLEDSAVYLCASSSGGDSPLHFGNGTRLTVT.

The chain is built from TRBV3-1 (or the pseudogene TRBV3-2) and TRBJ2-3, with TRBD2 matching over 9 bases. The junction had 1 base not matched to a gene; V was cut back by 4 bases and J by 2 bases. This CDR3 has 14 amino acids. Germline CDR1 is LGHDT and CDR2 is YNNKEL (reference sequence). CDR3 coding DNA: TGTGCCAGCAGCCCGGGACTAGCCACAGATACGCAGTATTTT. It translates to CASSPGLATDTQYF.

The rearrangement links TRBV5-1 to TRBJ2-7, with 8 nucleotides matching TRBD1. Trimming removed 0 bases from V and 2 bases from J; junction bases left unmatched: 4. Germline loops: CDR1 SGHRS, CDR2 YFSETQ. This CDR3 contains 15 residues. The CDR3 loop is CASSLVRTGPYEQYF. CDR3 nucleotides: TGCGCCAGCAGCTTGGTTCGGACAGGGCCCTACGAGCAGTACTTC.

With regard to this clone: The identical CDR3 is also encoded by other nucleotide sequences in the sample. J is TRBJ2-7 and V is TRBV28, with 11 bases matching TRBD2. Germline V gene sequence: CDR1 MDHEN, CDR2 SYDVKM. The CDR3 runs 13 residues. J gave up 2 bases and V 9 bases, and 3 bases lay outside the gene matches. The CDR3 nucleotides are TGTGCCAGTCAGACTAGCGGGACCTACGAGCAGTACTTC. Translation: CASQTSGTYEQYF. The complete variable domain, with remaining parts taken from reference TRBV28 and TRBJ2-7, reads DVKVTQSSRYLVKRTGEKVFLECVQDMDHENMFWYRQDPGLGLRLIYFSYDVKMKEKGDIPEGYSVSREKKERFSLILESASTNQTSMYLCASQTSGTYEQYFGPGTRLTVT.

The chain links TRBV28 to TRBJ2-5, with 13 bases identical to TRBD2. Looked up from germline, CDR1 is MDHEN and CDR2 is SYDVKM. Trimming cost V 5 bases and J 2 bases; bases outside gene matches: 5. The CDR3 covers 16 residues. In nucleotides, the CDR3 is TGTGCCAGCAGTCGGACTAGCGGGAGAGGGCAAGAGACCCAGTACTTC. Its translation is CASSRTSGRGQETQYF.

The V gene is TRBV5-6, the J gene TRBJ1-5, with 8 bases that match TRBD1. The CDR3 spans 17 residues. Germline values: CDR1 SGHDT, CDR2 YYEEEE. The ends lost 0 bases at V and 0 bases at J; junction bases unmatched: 5. The CDR3 DNA reads as TGTGCCAGCAGCTTGGGCGGGACAGGCTATAGCAATCAGCCCCAGCATTTT. The encoded protein is CASSLGGTGYSNQPQHF.